This paragraph covers one T cell receptor (beta chain) sequence. Antigen specificity is unknown. Being one base from a much bigger clone, this may be a read error. CDR3 length: 14 residues. In germline, CDR1 is ENHRY, CDR2 SYGVKD. This sample's TCRbeta library carried unique molecular identifier barcodes. TCRdb re-derived calls from the PCR reads in MiXCR, one entry per CDR3 protein. In the table there are 600,000 to 700,000 distinct CDR3 sequences, around 14% of which are singletons. This sample stems from a study of T-cell reconstitution after alpha-beta-depleted transplantation in children. Study-wide findings and caveats: TCRbeta diversity was high at day 60 in some patients (a result of surviving recipient T cells and thymic progenitors). Reported findings indicate that, about two months after transplant, alpha-beta T cells came from several hundred expanded clones, which were derived from non-depleted graft cells.

The J gene is TRBJ2-1, the V gene TRBV10-3; TRBD2 is a possible D gene (6 bases). This TCR derives from a girl under 10 years old with congenital amegakaryocytic thrombocytopenia, due to receive a stem cell transplant. The material was PBMCs, obtained before TCRalphabeta/CD19-depleted stem cell transplant. CDR3 loop: CALSSGDSYNGQFF. The CDR3 DNA reads TGTGCCCTCTCCTCGGGAGATTCCTACAATGGGCAGTTCTTC.